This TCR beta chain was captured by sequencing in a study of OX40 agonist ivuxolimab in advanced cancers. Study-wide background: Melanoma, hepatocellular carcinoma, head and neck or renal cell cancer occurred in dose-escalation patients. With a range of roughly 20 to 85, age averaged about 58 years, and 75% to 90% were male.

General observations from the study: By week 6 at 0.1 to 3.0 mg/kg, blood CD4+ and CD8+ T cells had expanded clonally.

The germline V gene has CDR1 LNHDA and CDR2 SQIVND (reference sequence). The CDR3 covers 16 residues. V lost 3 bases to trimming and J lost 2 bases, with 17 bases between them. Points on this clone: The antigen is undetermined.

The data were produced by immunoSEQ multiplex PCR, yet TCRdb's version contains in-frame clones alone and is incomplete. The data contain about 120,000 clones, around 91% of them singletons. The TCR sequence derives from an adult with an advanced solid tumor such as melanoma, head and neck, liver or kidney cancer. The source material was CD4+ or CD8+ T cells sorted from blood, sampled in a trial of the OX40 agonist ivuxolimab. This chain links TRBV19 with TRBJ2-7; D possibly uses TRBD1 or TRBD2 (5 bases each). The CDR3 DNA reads TGTGCCAGTAGTATGGCGCAGTTGGGACCAACCTACGAGCAGTACTTC. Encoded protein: CASSMAQLGPTYEQYF.